The 32 T cell receptor beta chains presented below share a single source sample, sequenced in a study of T-cell reconstitution after alpha-beta-depleted transplantation in children. TCRbeta library construction was performed incorporating unique molecular identifiers. MiXCR, run by TCRdb on the PCR reads, gives a single entry per CDR3 protein. The sample shows more than 150,000 distinct CDR3 sequences, 6.5% to 7.5% of them seen only once. The sequenced sample was PBMCs from the stem cell graft donor, obtained from the stem cell graft. The receptor set was obtained from a human donor who donated a stem cell graft to a child with Wiskott-Aldrich syndrome.

The CDR3 DNA reads TGCAGTGCAAAGAACAGGGTAAATGGCAATGAGCAGTTCTTC. This codes for CSAKNRVNGNEQFF. The chain employs TRBV20-1 and TRBJ2-1; D possibly corresponds to TRBD1 (6 bases). CDR1 DFQATT and CDR2 SNEGSKA come from the germline V gene (reference sequence). The CDR3 has 14 amino acids. Trimming cost V 6 bases and J 6 bases, with 18 bases left between them.

This clonotype showed up many times. This chain connects TRBV20-1 to TRBJ2-3; D remains unclear. V lost 4 bases to trimming and J lost 5 bases, with 7 bases between them. The germline V gene encodes CDR1 DFQATT and CDR2 SNEGSKA (reference sequence). This CDR3 has 11 amino acids. The CDR3 nucleotides read TGCAGTGCTACGACCAAAGATACGCAGTATTTT. Encoded protein: CSATTKDTQYF.

This clonotype was counted ten times or more. The rearrangement uses TRBV12-3 or TRBV12-4 and TRBJ1-6; D gene uncertain. This CDR3 has 13 residues. V was pared by 4 bases and J by 4 bases, with 5 bases between. The CDR3 loop reads CASSWNYNSPLHF. CDR3 bases: TGTGCCAGCAGTTGGAATTATAATTCACCCCTCCACTTT.

The table lists this clonotype with many counts. The chain recombines TRBV6-5 with TRBJ2-2, with a tentative D call TRBD2 (6 bases). The length of the CDR3 is 13 residues. V was cut by 2 bases and J by 8 bases, with 9 bases left in between. Germline V gives CDR1 MNHEY, CDR2 SVGAGI. The CDR3 is CASSYGGRGELFF. The CDR3 bases are TGTGCCAGCAGTTACGGAGGGCGGGGGGAGCTGTTTTTT.

Ten or more counts support this clonotype. The chain combines TRBV6-5 with TRBJ1-2; D is unresolved. The CDR3 is 13 amino acids. Trimming removed 4 bases from V and 7 bases from J, with 13 bases in between. Germline CDR1 MNHEY, CDR2 SVGAGI. CDR3: CASSLTRVGGYTF. The CDR3 nucleotides read TGTGCCAGCAGTTTGACTCGAGTTGGTGGCTACACCTTC.

This clonotype was recorded a few times. J is TRBJ2-3 and V is TRBV2; unclear D gene. CDR3 length: 12 residues. Germline lookup yields CDR1 SNHLY and CDR2 FYNNEI. Trimming removed 8 bases at V and 4 bases at J, with 10 bases between. The CDR3 loop reads CASPGAPDTQYF. For the CDR3, the DNA is TGTGCCAGCCCAGGTGCCCCAGATACGCAGTATTTT. Filled out from reference TRBV2 and TRBJ2-3, the complete variable domain reads EPEVTQTPSHQVTQMGQEVILRCVPISNHLYFYWYRQILGQKVEFLVSFYNNEISEKSEIFDDQFSVERPDGSNFTLKIRSTKLEDSAMYFCASPGAPDTQYFGPGTRLTVL.

The table lists this clonotype with many counts. The chain recombines TRBV6-5 with TRBJ2-1, with D unresolved. Germline V lookup: CDR1 MNHEY, CDR2 SVGAGI. Trimming took 0 bases from V and 3 from J, leaving 9 bases between them. This CDR3 contains 15 residues. CDR3 sequence: CASSYSGLVYNEQFF. CDR3 bases: TGTGCCAGCAGTTACTCGGGTTTAGTCTACAATGAGCAGTTCTTC.

This clonotype was seen repeatedly, ten times or more. V and J are TRBV7-9 and TRBJ2-2; 7 nucleotides align to TRBD2. V dropped 5 bases and J dropped 1; count of bases not matched to a gene: 4. Per germline, CDR1 SEHNR and CDR2 FQNEAQ (reference sequence). The CDR3 has 15 amino acids. The CDR3 is CASSMPGGNTGELFF. CDR3 coding DNA: TGTGCCAGCAGCATGCCGGGGGGGAACACCGGGGAGCTGTTTTTT.

There are many counts of this clonotype. The rearrangement uses TRBV5-6 and TRBJ2-1; the match to TRBD2 covers 10 bases. Germline V lookup: CDR1 SGHDT, CDR2 YYEEEE. The CDR3 consists of 16 residues. The V and J ends lost 3 bases and 8 bases, in that order; junction bases with no gene match: 11. This CDR3 is CASSWPLAGAKDEQFF. The CDR3 region has the DNA TGTGCCAGCAGCTGGCCCCTAGCGGGAGCTAAAGATGAGCAGTTCTTC. Drawing the rest from reference TRBV5-6 and TRBJ2-1, the complete variable domain is DAGVTQSPTHLIKTRGQQVTLRCSPKSGHDTVSWYQQALGQGPQFIFQYYEEEERQRGNFPDRFSGHQFPNYSSELNVNALLLGDSALYLCASSWPLAGAKDEQFFGPGTRLTVL.

This clonotype was counted ten times or more. The CDR3 protein is CASSPGTNGYTF. For the CDR3, the DNA is TGTGCCAGCAGCCCCGGGACAAATGGCTACACCTTC. J is TRBJ1-2 and V is TRBV7-2, with D perhaps matching TRBD1 (6 bases). The V end lost 5 bases, the J end lost 6 bases, and 10 bases lay between the germline ends. Germline V lookup: CDR1 SGHTA, CDR2 FQGNSA. This CDR3 spans 12 amino acids.

This clonotype occurred a few times. This chain uses TRBV28 with TRBJ2-7, with 14 bases that match TRBD2. The J segment lost 2 bases and the V segment lost 6 bases, leaving 15 bases of the junction unmatched. CDR3 length: 19 residues. Germline loops: CDR1 MDHEN, CDR2 SYDVKM. In nucleotides, the CDR3 is TGTGCCAGCAGCCTAGGTGGGACTAGCGGGAGTTCCAGGCCCTACGAGCAGTACTTC. This translates into CASSLGGTSGSSRPYEQYF. Filled out from reference TRBV28 and TRBJ2-7, the complete variable domain reads DVKVTQSSRYLVKRTGEKVFLECVQDMDHENMFWYRQDPGLGLRLIYFSYDVKMKEKGDIPEGYSVSREKKERFSLILESASTNQTSMYLCASSLGGTSGSSRPYEQYFGPGTRLTVT.

This clonotype was counted ten times or more. The gene calls are TRBV18 and TRBJ2-7, with TRBD1 identical over 8 bases. V was pared by 2 bases and J by 0 bases, with 6 bases of the junction left unmatched. The CDR3 is made up of 16 amino acids. The germline CDR1 and CDR2 sequences are KGHSH and LQKENI. CDR3 in amino acids: CASSPLRQGTSYEQYF. The CDR3 DNA sequence: TGTGCCAGCTCACCATTGAGACAGGGGACCTCCTACGAGCAGTACTTC.

This clonotype was seen many times. The rearrangement links TRBV29-1 to TRBJ1-5; maybe TRBD1 (5 bases). V was clipped by 4 bases and J by 2 bases, with 15 bases between them. Germline values: CDR1 SQVTM, CDR2 ANQGSEA. CDR3 size: 15 residues. The CDR3 bases are TGCAGCGTTGGCCAGGGAAGCGGGGGCAATCAGCCCCAGCATTTT. Its translation: CSVGQGSGGNQPQHF.

The sample holds many counts of this clonotype. V usage is TRBV5-1 and J usage is TRBJ2-6; D possibly corresponds to TRBD1 (6 bases). Looked up from germline, CDR1 is SGHRS and CDR2 is YFSETQ. The V gene lost 2 bases and the J gene lost 4 bases, with 7 bases spanning the gap. The CDR3 has 14 amino acids. The CDR3 nucleotides read TGCGCCAGCAGCTTTGACAGGGGGGCCAACGTCCTGACTTTC. Translating it yields CASSFDRGANVLTF.

This clonotype was counted at least ten times. The chain employs TRBV4-3 and TRBJ2-1; the D is unclear. This CDR3 region has 14 residues. Trimming shortened V by 0 bases and J by 3 bases, and 6 bases separated the two germline ends. Germline values: CDR1 LGHNA, CDR2 YSLEER. Here the CDR3 DNA reads TGCGCCAGCAGCCAAGATATTAACTACAATGAGCAGTTCTTC. As protein: CASSQDINYNEQFF.

This clonotype was recorded at least ten times. V usage is TRBV28 and J usage is TRBJ2-2, with a weak D call TRBD1 (6 bases). Deletions cut 6 bases from V and 6 bases from J, with 17 bases between. In germline, CDR1 is MDHEN, CDR2 SYDVKM. CDR3 length: 15 amino acids. The CDR3 DNA is TGTGCCAGCAGGGGACCCGACAGGCGGGCCGGGGAGCTGTTTTTT. Amino acid sequence: CASRGPDRRAGELFF.

Many counts were recorded for this clonotype. The chain recombines TRBV4-2 with TRBJ1-2, with D hard to call. The CDR3 totals 15 residues. CDR1 and CDR2 (germline): LGHNA, YNFKEQ. V was trimmed by 0 bases and J by 5 bases, leaving 13 bases between them. In DNA, the CDR3 is TGTGCCAGCAGCCAAGATAGAAGTGAAGGGTATGGCTACACCTTC. The encoded protein is CASSQDRSEGYGYTF.

This clonotype appeared many times. The chain is built from TRBV30 and TRBJ2-5; 11 nucleotides agree with TRBD2. The CDR3 is 13 residues long. V trimming: 3 bases; J trimming: 4 bases; junction bases outside the gene matches: 1. Germline CDR1 and CDR2: GTSNPN and SVGIG (reference sequence). As DNA, the CDR3 is TGTGCCTGGAGGGGGACTAGCGGAGAGACCCAGTACTTC. Its translation is CAWRGTSGETQYF.

This clonotype was recorded many times. One end of the junction fails to match germline, which may point to a read error. The rearrangement links TRBV20-1 to TRBJ2-5; D is unresolved. CDR3 length equals 11 residues. Germline-derived CDR1 and CDR2 are DFQATT and SNEGSKA (reference sequence). CDR3 bases: TGCAGTGCTAGAGACCACGAGACCCAGTACTTC. Amino acids: CSARDHETQYF.

In this sample, this clonotype turned up a few times. The chain couples TRBV20-1 to TRBJ2-6, with D unresolved. The CDR3 consists of 15 residues. Germline assignment: CDR1 DFQATT and CDR2 SNEGSKA (reference sequence). Trimming left V 0 bases short and J 0 bases short, with 6 bases between. CDR3 residues: CSARDLVSGANVLTF. In DNA form, the CDR3 reads TGCAGTGCTAGAGACCTGGTCTCTGGGGCCAACGTCCTGACTTTC.

The sample holds many counts of this clonotype. V is TRBV12-3 or TRBV12-4 and J is TRBJ2-7, with TRBD2 as a possible D gene (5 bases). Trimming removed 8 bases at V and 3 bases at J, with 20 bases between. The CDR3 is 15 residues long. This chain's CDR3 is CASAPLKSGNYEQYF. As DNA, the CDR3 is TGTGCCAGCGCCCCTCTCAAGAGCGGCAACTACGAGCAGTACTTC.

This clonotype was counted ten times or more. The chain links TRBV7-6 to TRBJ1-2; D remains unclear. Germline CDR1 SGHVS, CDR2 FNYEAQ. The CDR3 consists of 15 residues. V was pared by 5 bases and J by 5 bases, with 18 bases between. The CDR3 sequence is CASSRVKSSGYGYTF. CDR3 coding DNA: TGTGCCAGCAGCCGAGTAAAGAGTTCTGGATATGGCTACACCTTC. Drawing the rest from reference TRBV7-6 and TRBJ1-2, the complete variable domain is GAGVSQSPRYKVTKRGQDVALRCDPISGHVSLYWYRQALGQGPEFLTYFNYEAQQDKSGLPNDRFSAERPEGSISTLTIQRTEQRDSAMYRCASSRVKSSGYGYTFGSGTRLTVV.

In its sample, this clonotype was seen a few times. The rearrangement uses TRBV19 and TRBJ1-6; D is unclear. Germline-derived CDR1 and CDR2 are LNHDA and SQIVND (reference sequence). The CDR3 covers 14 residues. Deletions cut 6 bases from V and 5 bases from J, with 11 bases between. The CDR3 DNA sequence: TGTGCCAGTAGCTATGGACGACATAATTCACCCCTCCACTTT. This sequence encodes CASSYGRHNSPLHF.

This clonotype has a count of ten or more. This sequence joins TRBV14 and TRBJ1-2; possibly TRBD1 for D (5 bases). The CDR3 runs 15 residues. The V gene's germline CDR1 is SGHDN and CDR2 FVKESK. The V end lost 2 bases, the J end lost 1 base, and 11 bases lay between the germline ends. CDR3 sequence: CASSQTPGLNYGYTF. CDR3 coding DNA: TGTGCCAGCAGCCAAACTCCGGGACTTAACTATGGCTACACCTTC.

The table lists this clonotype with a few counts. V and J are TRBV19 and TRBJ2-5; D possibly matches TRBD1 or TRBD2 (5 bases each). The germline CDR1 and CDR2 sequences are LNHDA and SQIVND (reference sequence). The length of the CDR3 is 13 residues. The V and J ends lost 7 bases and 5 bases respectively, with 14 bases between them. In DNA form, the CDR3 reads TGTGCCAGTAATCGGAGGCCAGGGGAGACCCAGTACTTC. Its translation is CASNRRPGETQYF. Full variable domain (outside the CDR3, taken from reference TRBV19 and TRBJ2-5): DGGITQSPKYLFRKEGQNVTLSCEQNLNHDAMYWYRQDPGQGLRLIYYSQIVNDFQKGDIAEGYSVSREKKESFPLTVTSAQKNPTAFYLCASNRRPGETQYFGPGTRLLVL.

This clonotype has ten or more counts. V gene TRBV28 combines with J gene TRBJ2-5; 7 nucleotides align to TRBD2. CDR3 length: 16 amino acids. CDR1 and CDR2 (germline): MDHEN, SYDVKM. J gave up 5 bases and V 4 bases, and 13 bases lay outside the gene matches. CDR3 sequence (DNA): TGTGCCAGCAGTTCCTTGGCAGGACTAGTAATGGAGACCCAGTACTTC. This encodes CASSSLAGLVMETQYF.

The J gene is TRBJ2-5, the V gene TRBV4-3; the D gene is possibly TRBD1 (5 bases). Per germline, CDR1 LGHNA and CDR2 YSLEER. Trimming shortened V by 4 bases and J by 6 bases, and 15 bases separated the two germline ends. This CDR3 contains 14 residues. CDR3 in amino acids: CASSLTGQAQTQYF. The CDR3 nucleotides are TGCGCCAGCAGCCTAACCGGACAAGCGCAGACCCAGTACTTC.

This clonotype was found many times. The genes are TRBV5-6 and TRBJ2-3; the match to TRBD2 covers 8 bases. Germline V CDR1 and CDR2: SGHDT, YYEEEE. CDR3 length: 17 residues. V shed 4 bases and J 4 bases; nucleotides not matched to a gene: 14. The CDR3 sequence is CASSAAGLARGADTQYF. The CDR3 DNA sequence: TGTGCCAGCAGCGCCGCCGGACTAGCTCGGGGGGCAGATACGCAGTATTTT.

This clonotype occurred many times. This sequence joins TRBV12-3 or TRBV12-4 and TRBJ2-7; TRBD2 might be the D (7 bases). V gave up 7 bases and J gave up 0 bases, with 13 bases separating them. This CDR3 is 14 amino acids long. For the CDR3, the DNA is TGTGCCAGCACCAGAGGGGGGGCCTCCTACGAGCAGTACTTC. This encodes CASTRGGASYEQYF.

This clonotype was seen repeatedly, ten times or more. The chain combines TRBV29-1 with TRBJ1-5; no clear D gene. The CDR3 has 16 residues. CDR1 SQVTM and CDR2 ANQGSEA come from the germline V gene. Between the trimmed V and J ends, which lost 3 bases and 0 bases, there was a span of 15 bases. For the CDR3, the DNA is TGCAGCGTTGAGGGCGGACCGAATTATAGCAATCAGCCCCAGCATTTT. As protein: CSVEGGPNYSNQPQHF. The entire variable domain, with the rest obtained from reference TRBV29-1 and TRBJ1-5, is as follows: SAVISQKPSRDICQRGTSLTIQCQVDSQVTMMFWYRQQPGQSLTLIATANQGSEATYESGFVIDKFPISRPNLTFSTLTVSNMSPEDSSIYLCSVEGGPNYSNQPQHFGDGTRLSIL.

This clonotype was recorded at least ten times. V gene TRBV5-1 combines with J gene TRBJ2-2; D not resolved. The length of the CDR3 is 14 residues. V gave up 5 bases and J gave up 4 bases, with 12 bases separating them. CDR1 and CDR2 (germline): SGHRS, YFSETQ. The CDR3 here is CASRPTVSTGELFF. CDR3 nucleotides: TGCGCCAGCAGACCCACCGTGAGCACCGGGGAGCTGTTTTTT. The entire variable domain, with the rest obtained from reference TRBV5-1 and TRBJ2-2, is as follows: KAGVTQTPRYLIKTRGQQVTLSCSPISGHRSVSWYQQTPGQGLQFLFEYFSETQRNKGNFPGRFSGRQFSNSRSEMNVSTLELGDSALYLCASRPTVSTGELFFGEGSRLTVL.

This clonotype was picked up many times. DNA of the CDR3: TGTGCCAGCAGTCCTCTGGGGCGCCCGAGTGGTCAAGAGACCCAGTACTTC. Amino acid sequence: CASSPLGRPSGQETQYF. The chain has TRBV12-3 or TRBV12-4 and TRBJ2-5; TRBD1 might be the D (5 bases). V lost 5 bases and J lost 2, with 21 bases in between. This CDR3 region has 17 residues.